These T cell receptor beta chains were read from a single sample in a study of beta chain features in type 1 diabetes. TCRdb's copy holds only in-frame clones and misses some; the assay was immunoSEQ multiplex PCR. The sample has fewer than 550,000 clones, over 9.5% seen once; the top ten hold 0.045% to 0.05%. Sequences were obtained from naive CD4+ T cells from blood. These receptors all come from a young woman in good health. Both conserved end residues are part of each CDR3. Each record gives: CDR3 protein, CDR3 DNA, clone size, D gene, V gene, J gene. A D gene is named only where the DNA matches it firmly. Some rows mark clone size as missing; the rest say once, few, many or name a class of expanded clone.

CDR3: CASSAIDYGYTF
DNA: TGTGCCAGTAGTGCGATAGACTATGGCTACACCTTC
size: NA
D: NA
V: TRBV19
J: TRBJ1-2

CDR3: CASSAGQGGSPLHF
DNA: TGTGCCAGCAGCGCCGGACAGGGAGGTTCACCCCTCCACTTT
size: NA
D: TRBD1
V: TRBV7-9
J: TRBJ1-6

CDR3: CSVTTQLGEKLFF
DNA: TGCAGCGTTACGACCCAATTGGGTGAAAAACTGTTTTTT
size: few
D: NA
V: TRBV29-1
J: TRBJ1-4

CDR3: CASSDIMSYEQYF
DNA: TGCGCCAGCAGCGACATAATGTCCTACGAGCAGTACTTC
size: few
D: NA
V: TRBV5-1
J: TRBJ2-7

CDR3: CASSPRQGGNKNIQYF
DNA: TGTGCCAGCAGCCCCAGACAGGGAGGAAACAAAAACATTCAGTACTTC
size: NA
D: NA
V: TRBV7-9
J: TRBJ2-4

CDR3: CASSPGRGSHTGELFF
DNA: TGTGCCAGCTCACCAGGCAGGGGATCGCACACCGGGGAGCTGTTTTTT
size: few
D: NA
V: TRBV18
J: TRBJ2-2

CDR3: CASSRVRDRGTYEQYF
DNA: TGTGCCAGCAGTCGAGTCCGGGACAGGGGTACCTACGAGCAGTACTTC
size: NA
D: TRBD1
V: TRBV14
J: TRBJ2-7

CDR3: CASSQVSWADTQYF
DNA: TGCGCCAGCAGCCAAGTTTCGTGGGCAGATACGCAGTATTTT
size: few
D: NA
V: TRBV4-3
J: TRBJ2-3

CDR3: CSGGQGNLYEQYF
DNA: TGCAGCGGGGGACAGGGTAACCTCTACGAGCAGTACTTC
size: few
D: TRBD1
V: TRBV29-1
J: TRBJ2-7

CDR3: CASSQVSVRLEAFF
DNA: TGCGCCAGCAGCCAAGTCTCGGTTCGTCTTGAAGCTTTCTTT
size: few
D: NA
V: TRBV4-1
J: TRBJ1-1

CDR3: CASSLMTAYTEAFF
DNA: TGTGCCAGCAGCTTGATGACAGCTTACACTGAAGCTTTCTTT
size: few
D: NA
V: TRBV5-6
J: TRBJ1-1

CDR3: CASSPGLDKTQYF
DNA: TGTGCCAGCAGCCCAGGACTGGACAAGACCCAGTACTTC
size: NA
D: NA
V: TRBV7-9
J: TRBJ2-5

CDR3: CASGVGDTGELFF
DNA: TGTGCCAGCGGGGTTGGGGACACCGGGGAGCTGTTTTTT
size: few
D: NA
V: TRBV28
J: TRBJ2-2

CDR3: CASSLGGLSNQPQHF
DNA: TGTGCCAGCAGCTTAGGGGGATTGAGCAATCAGCCCCAGCATTTT
size: NA
D: NA
V: TRBV7-2
J: TRBJ1-5

CDR3: CASSDPGTSYGYTF
DNA: TGTGCCAGCAGTGACCCAGGGACAAGTTATGGCTACACCTTC
size: NA
D: NA
V: TRBV27
J: TRBJ1-2

CDR3: CASRDDQRVGYTF
DNA: TGTGCCAGTCGGGACGACCAAAGGGTTGGCTACACCTTC
size: few
D: NA
V: TRBV19
J: TRBJ1-2

CDR3: CASSGRGFTRSAFF
DNA: TGTGCCAGCAGCGGCAGGGGGTTCACGCGTTCAGCTTTCTTT
size: few
D: TRBD1
V: TRBV7-2
J: TRBJ1-1

CDR3: CASSERQYNEQFF
DNA: TGTGCCAGCAGTGAAAGACAGTACAATGAGCAGTTCTTC
size: few
D: NA
V: TRBV2
J: TRBJ2-1

CDR3: CASSFRDRGDTQYF
DNA: TGTGCCAGCAGCTTCCGGGACAGAGGAGATACGCAGTATTTT
size: NA
D: TRBD1
V: TRBV7-3
J: TRBJ2-3

CDR3: CASSQGPPQGDTQYF
DNA: TGCGCCAGCAGCCAAGGGCCCCCCCAGGGAGATACGCAGTATTTT
size: NA
D: NA
V: TRBV4-3
J: TRBJ2-3